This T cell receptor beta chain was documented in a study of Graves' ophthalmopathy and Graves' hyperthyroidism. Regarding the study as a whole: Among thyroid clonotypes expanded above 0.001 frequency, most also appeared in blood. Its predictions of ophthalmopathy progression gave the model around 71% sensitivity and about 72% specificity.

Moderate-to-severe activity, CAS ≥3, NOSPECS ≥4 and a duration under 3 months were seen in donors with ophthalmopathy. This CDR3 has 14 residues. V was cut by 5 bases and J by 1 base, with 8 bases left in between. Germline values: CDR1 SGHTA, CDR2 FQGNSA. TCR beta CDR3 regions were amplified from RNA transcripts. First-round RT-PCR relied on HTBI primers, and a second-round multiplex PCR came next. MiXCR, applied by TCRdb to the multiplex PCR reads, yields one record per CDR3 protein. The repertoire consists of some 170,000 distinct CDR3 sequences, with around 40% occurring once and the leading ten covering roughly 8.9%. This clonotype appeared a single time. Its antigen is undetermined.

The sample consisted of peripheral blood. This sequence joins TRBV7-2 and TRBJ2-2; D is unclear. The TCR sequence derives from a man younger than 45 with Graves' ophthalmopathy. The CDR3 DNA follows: TGTGCCAGCAGCCGAGACAAGAACACCGGGGAGCTGTTTTTT. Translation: CASSRDKNTGELFF.